Below, one T cell receptor beta chain is given with its context. Antigen specificity is unknown. Method: immunoSEQ multiplex PCR; TCRdb's copy keeps in-frame clones and lacks some. The table shows 52,000 or so clones, with 80% to 85% occurring only once. The data are from a study of a mutant IDH1 vaccine in newly diagnosed glioma. Sample time point: week 23, last vaccination. A 20-mer mutant IDH1 peptide at 300 ug was injected subcutaneously with topical imiquimod. Germline V gene data show CDR1 as SEHNR and CDR2 as FQNEAQ (reference sequence). CDR3 length equals 15 residues. The germline V and J ends were trimmed by 5 bases and 6 bases, with 20 bases remaining between them.

The sequence derives from a middle-aged woman with glioma. Some clones in this sample may be carry-over from other donors' samples. The chain is built from TRBV7-9 and TRBJ2-7; no clear D. Sequenced here: PBMCs, sampled from a glioma patient whose treatment included an IDH1 peptide vaccine. CDR3 region: CASSPPLRGPGEQYF. CDR3 DNA: TGTGCCAGCAGCCCCCCCTTGCGCGGCCCGGGCGAGCAGTACTTC.